This T cell receptor beta chain was documented in a study of blood T cell repertoires in COVID-19. The method was immunoSEQ multiplex PCR; TCRdb's version includes in-frame clones alone and lacks a portion of them. The data contain some 270,000 clones, approximately 88% of them seen just once; the ten biggest clones take up 3.1%. The CDR3 runs 15 residues. Germline-derived CDR1 and CDR2 are MDHEN and SYDVKM. With 8 bases clipped from V and 2 bases from J, the junction kept 11 bases outside the gene matches. The specimen was PBMCs or T cells enriched from blood (not recorded which). The sequence derives from a woman in her thirties or forties who had been exposed to COVID-19. This sequence joins TRBV28 and TRBJ2-7; 8 bases match TRBD2. The CDR3 bases are TGTGCCAGCTTTCCCAGTGGGCGGGGGGCCTACGAGCAGTACTTC. Residues: CASFPSGRGAYEQYF.